These 10 T cell receptor beta chains were sequenced from one sample in a study of tumor T cells in aggressive B-cell lymphoma. The data were produced by immunoSEQ multiplex PCR, yet TCRdb's version contains in-frame clones alone and is incomplete. This table holds about 1,600 clones, 81% found once. The sample comprised tumor tissue. These TCRs come from an adult with diffuse large B cell lymphoma.

The rearrangement uses TRBV5-1 and TRBJ2-5, with 13 bases that match TRBD2. The germline V gene encodes CDR1 SGHRS and CDR2 YFSETQ. The junction had 5 bases not matched to a gene; V was cut back by 1 base and J by 5 bases. The CDR3 sequence is 16 residues long. CDR3 DNA sequence: TGCGCCAGCAGCTTGACTAGCGGGAGGGGTGGCGAGACCCAGTACTTC. It yields the protein CASSLTSGRGGETQYF.

The chain recombines TRBV9 with TRBJ1-2; TRBD1 is a possible D gene (6 bases). Germline assignment: CDR1 SGDLS and CDR2 YYNGEE. Trimming left V 4 bases short and J 6 bases short, with 13 bases between. The CDR3 length is 13 residues. The DNA for the CDR3 is TGTGCCAGCAGCCATGGGGACACCAATGGCTACACCTTC. This sequence encodes CASSHGDTNGYTF. Full variable domain (remainder filled in from reference TRBV9 and TRBJ1-2): DSGVTQTPKHLITATGQRVTLRCSPRSGDLSVYWYQQSLDQGLQFLIQYYNGEERAKGNILERFSAQQFPDLHSELNLSSLELGDSALYFCASSHGDTNGYTFGSGTRLTVV.

This sequence joins TRBV5-6 and TRBJ1-1; unclear D gene. The V gene lost 0 bases and the J gene lost 4 bases, with 19 bases spanning the gap. The CDR3 length is 17 residues. Germline CDR1 SGHDT, CDR2 YYEEEE. CDR3 in DNA: TGTGCCAGCAGCTTGGCCCGATACGATATGGCTGGCACTGAAGCTTTCTTT. It specifies CASSLARYDMAGTEAFF.

The chain combines TRBV30 with TRBJ2-5; D remains unclear. Germline lookup yields CDR1 GTSNPN and CDR2 SVGIG (reference sequence). The CDR3 has 13 residues. Trimming took 0 bases from V and 1 from J, leaving 6 bases between them. CDR3 in DNA: TGTGCCTGGAGTGTACTCCTCCAAGAGACCCAGTACTTC. This codes for CAWSVLLQETQYF.

CDR3 in DNA: TGTGCCAGCAGTGTTTTTGGGACAGGGGGCGGAGAGACCCAGTACTTC. This sequence encodes CASSVFGTGGGETQYF. The chain carries TRBV2 and TRBJ2-5; 12 bases match TRBD1. V dropped 4 bases and J dropped 4; count of bases not matched to a gene: 7. In germline, CDR1 is SNHLY, CDR2 FYNNEI. This CDR3 contains 16 residues.

This clone was counted a single time. V usage is TRBV9 and J usage is TRBJ2-2; D gene unclear. V was pared by 2 bases and J by 4 bases, with 9 bases between. The V gene's germline CDR1 is SGDLS and CDR2 YYNGEE. The CDR3 is 14 residues long. The CDR3 is CASSVLRSTGELFF. The DNA of the CDR3 is TGTGCCAGCAGCGTCCTCAGAAGCACCGGGGAGCTGTTTTTT.

This chain uses TRBV7-6 with TRBJ2-1; TRBD2 matches at 8 bases. CDR1 SGHVS and CDR2 FNYEAQ come from the germline V gene. The CDR3 loop spans 14 amino acids. The ends lost 5 bases at V and 7 bases at J; junction bases unmatched: 7. The CDR3: CASSRYSGVNEQFF. CDR3 nucleotide sequence: TGTGCCAGCAGCCGTTATAGCGGGGTAAATGAGCAGTTCTTC.

The V gene is TRBV7-2, the J gene TRBJ2-3, with 16 bases identical to TRBD2. J lost 4 bases, V lost 5 bases, and 6 bases had no gene match. CDR3 length: 17 amino acids. CDR1 is SGHTA, CDR2 FQGNSA, per germline. The CDR3 DNA is TGTGCCAGCAGCGACGGGACTAGCGGGAGGGCCCCAGATACGCAGTATTTT. It encodes CASSDGTSGRAPDTQYF.

This chain connects TRBV18 to TRBJ1-3; D possibly corresponds to TRBD1 (6 bases). This CDR3 region has 17 residues. The V and J ends lost 0 bases and 2 bases respectively, with 14 bases between them. CDR1 and CDR2 from the germline V gene are KGHSH and LQKENI. The CDR3 bases are TGTGCCAGCTCACCACCGTCAGGGGCAGTTGCTGGAAACACCATATATTTT. Protein sequence: CASSPPSGAVAGNTIYF.

V gene TRBV4-3 combines with J gene TRBJ2-1; 14 nucleotides match TRBD2. Unmatched junction bases numbered 1, after V lost 4 bases and J lost 5 bases. This CDR3 is built from 15 residues. In germline, CDR1 is LGHNA, CDR2 YSLEER. The CDR3 sequence is CASSLTSGGDNEQFF. The CDR3 region has the DNA TGCGCCAGCAGCCTGACTAGCGGGGGGGACAATGAGCAGTTCTTC.